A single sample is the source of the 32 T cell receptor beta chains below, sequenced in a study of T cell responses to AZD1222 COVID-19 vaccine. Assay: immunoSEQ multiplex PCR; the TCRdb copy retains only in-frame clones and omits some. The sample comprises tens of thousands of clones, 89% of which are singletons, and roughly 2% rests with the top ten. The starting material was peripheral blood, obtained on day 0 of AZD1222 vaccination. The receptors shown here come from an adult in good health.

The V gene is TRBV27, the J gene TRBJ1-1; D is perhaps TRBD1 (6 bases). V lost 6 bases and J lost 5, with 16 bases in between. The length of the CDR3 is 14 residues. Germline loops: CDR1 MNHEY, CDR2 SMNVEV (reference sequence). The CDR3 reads CASRSRAQGTEAFF. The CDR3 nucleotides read TGTGCCAGCAGGTCGAGGGCCCAGGGGACTGAAGCTTTCTTT.

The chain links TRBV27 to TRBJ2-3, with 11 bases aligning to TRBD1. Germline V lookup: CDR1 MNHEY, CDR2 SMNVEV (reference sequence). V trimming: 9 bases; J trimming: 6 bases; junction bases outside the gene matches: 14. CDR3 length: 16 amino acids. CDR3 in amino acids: CASRTYRTGGADTQYF. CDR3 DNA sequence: TGTGCCAGTCGAACCTACCGGACAGGGGGCGCGGATACGCAGTATTTT.

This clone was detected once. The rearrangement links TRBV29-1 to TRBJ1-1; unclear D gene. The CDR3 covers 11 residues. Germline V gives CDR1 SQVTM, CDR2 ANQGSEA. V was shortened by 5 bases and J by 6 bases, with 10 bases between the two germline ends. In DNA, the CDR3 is TGCAGCGTTCGGGGAGAGGCTGAAGCTTTCTTT. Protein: CSVRGEAEAFF.

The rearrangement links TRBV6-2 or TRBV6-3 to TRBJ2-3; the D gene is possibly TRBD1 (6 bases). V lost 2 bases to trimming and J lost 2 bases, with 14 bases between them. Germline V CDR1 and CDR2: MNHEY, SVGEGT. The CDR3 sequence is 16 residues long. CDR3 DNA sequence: TGTGCCAGCAGTTACCCTCGGGACACCCTCACAGATACGCAGTATTTT. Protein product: CASSYPRDTLTDTQYF.

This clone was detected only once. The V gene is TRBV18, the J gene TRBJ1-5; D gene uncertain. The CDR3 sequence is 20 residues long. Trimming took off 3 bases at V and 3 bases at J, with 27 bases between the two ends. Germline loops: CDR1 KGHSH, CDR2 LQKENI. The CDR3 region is CASSPSRSWVRNYTNQPQHF. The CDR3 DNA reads TGTGCCAGCTCACCTAGTCGAAGTTGGGTGCGGAACTATACCAATCAGCCCCAGCATTTT.

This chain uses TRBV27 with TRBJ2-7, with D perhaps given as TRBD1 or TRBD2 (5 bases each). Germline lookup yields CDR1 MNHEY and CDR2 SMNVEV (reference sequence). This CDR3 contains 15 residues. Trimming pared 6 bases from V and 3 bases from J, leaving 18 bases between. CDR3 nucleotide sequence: TGTGCCAGCAGCTCCTTTTTTCGTGGGGGCTACGAGCAGTACTTC. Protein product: CASSSFFRGGYEQYF.

The CDR3 DNA sequence: TGTGCCAGCAGCCCGGGAATGAACACTGAAGCTTTCTTT. It translates to CASSPGMNTEAFF. The chain has TRBV9 and TRBJ1-1; D ambiguous. This CDR3 spans 13 amino acids. Trimming took 4 bases from V and 0 from J, leaving 7 bases between them. The germline V gene encodes CDR1 SGDLS and CDR2 YYNGEE.

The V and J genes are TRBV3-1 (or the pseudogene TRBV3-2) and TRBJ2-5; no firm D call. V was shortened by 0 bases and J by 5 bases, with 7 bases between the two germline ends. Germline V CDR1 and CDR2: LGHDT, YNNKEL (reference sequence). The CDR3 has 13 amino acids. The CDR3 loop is CASSQESRETQYF. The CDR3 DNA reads TGTGCCAGCAGCCAAGAATCGCGGGAGACCCAGTACTTC.

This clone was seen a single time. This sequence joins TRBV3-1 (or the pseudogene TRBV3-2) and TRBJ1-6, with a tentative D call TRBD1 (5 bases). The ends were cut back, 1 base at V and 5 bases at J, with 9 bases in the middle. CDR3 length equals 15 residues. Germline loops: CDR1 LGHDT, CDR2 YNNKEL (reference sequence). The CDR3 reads CASSQGQNHNSPLHF. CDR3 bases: TGTGCCAGCAGCCAAGGACAGAATCATAATTCACCCCTCCACTTT.

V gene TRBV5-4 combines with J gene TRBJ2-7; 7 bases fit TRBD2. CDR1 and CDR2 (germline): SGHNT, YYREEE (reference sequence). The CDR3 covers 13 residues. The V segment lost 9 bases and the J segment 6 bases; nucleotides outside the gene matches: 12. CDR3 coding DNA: TGTGCCACCTCCCGGGCGGGAGCTAGCGAGCAGTACTTC. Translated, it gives CATSRAGASEQYF.

CDR3 bases: TGTGCCAGCTCACCACCGCACGGCAGGGCTCATGGCTACACCTTC. It specifies CASSPPHGRAHGYTF. The rearrangement links TRBV18 to TRBJ1-2, with a tentative D call TRBD1 (5 bases). The CDR3 has 15 residues. Trimming took 0 bases from V and 6 from J, leaving 14 bases between them. Germline assignment: CDR1 KGHSH and CDR2 LQKENI.

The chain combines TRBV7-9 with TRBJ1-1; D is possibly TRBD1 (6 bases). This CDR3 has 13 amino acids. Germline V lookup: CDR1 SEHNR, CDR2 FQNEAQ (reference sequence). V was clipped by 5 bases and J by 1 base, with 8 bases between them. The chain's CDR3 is CASSLTGNTEAFF. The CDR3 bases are TGTGCCAGCAGCCTGACAGGGAACACTGAAGCTTTCTTT. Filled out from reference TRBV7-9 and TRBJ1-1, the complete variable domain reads DTGVSQNPRHKITKRGQNVTFRCDPISEHNRLYWYRQTLGQGPEFLTYFQNEAQLEKSRLLSDRFSAERPKGSFSTLEIQRTEQGDSAMYLCASSLTGNTEAFFGQGTRLTVV.

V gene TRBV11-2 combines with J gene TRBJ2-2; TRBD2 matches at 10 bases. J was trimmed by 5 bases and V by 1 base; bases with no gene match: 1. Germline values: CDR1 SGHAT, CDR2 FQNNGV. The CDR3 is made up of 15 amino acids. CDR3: CASSLVAGGTGELFF. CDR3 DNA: TGTGCCAGCAGCTTAGTAGCGGGAGGTACCGGGGAGCTGTTTTTT. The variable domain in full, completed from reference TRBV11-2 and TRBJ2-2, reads EAGVAQSPRYKIIEKRQSVAFWCNPISGHATLYWYQQILGQGPKLLIQFQNNGVVDDSQLPKDRFSAERLKGVDSTLKIQPAKLEDSAVYLCASSLVAGGTGELFFGEGSRLTVL.

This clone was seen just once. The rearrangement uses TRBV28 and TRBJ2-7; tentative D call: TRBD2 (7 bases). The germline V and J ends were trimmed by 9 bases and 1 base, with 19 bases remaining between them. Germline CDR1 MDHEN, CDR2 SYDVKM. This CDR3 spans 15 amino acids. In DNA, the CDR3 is TGTGCCAGTCACGGAGGAGGGGGGGAATCCTACGAGCAGTACTTC. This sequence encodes CASHGGGGESYEQYF.

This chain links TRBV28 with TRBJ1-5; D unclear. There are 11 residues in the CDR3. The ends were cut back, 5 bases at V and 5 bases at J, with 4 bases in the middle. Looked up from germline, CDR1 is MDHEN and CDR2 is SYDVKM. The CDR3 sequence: CASSHHQPQHF. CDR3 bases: TGTGCCAGCAGTCATCATCAGCCCCAGCATTTT.

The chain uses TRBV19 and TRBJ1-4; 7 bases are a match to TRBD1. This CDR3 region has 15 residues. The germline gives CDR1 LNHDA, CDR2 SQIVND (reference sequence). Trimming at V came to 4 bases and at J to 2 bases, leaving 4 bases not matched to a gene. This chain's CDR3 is CASSRPGQTNEKLFF. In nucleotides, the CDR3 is TGTGCCAGTAGTAGACCGGGACAGACTAATGAAAAACTGTTTTTT.

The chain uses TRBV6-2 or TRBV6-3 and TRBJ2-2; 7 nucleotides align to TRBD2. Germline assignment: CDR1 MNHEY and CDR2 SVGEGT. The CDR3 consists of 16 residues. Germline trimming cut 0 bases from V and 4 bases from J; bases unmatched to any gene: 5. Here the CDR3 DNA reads TGTGCCAGCAGTTACTCAGCGGGACTTAGCACCGGGGAGCTGTTTTTT. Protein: CASSYSAGLSTGELFF.

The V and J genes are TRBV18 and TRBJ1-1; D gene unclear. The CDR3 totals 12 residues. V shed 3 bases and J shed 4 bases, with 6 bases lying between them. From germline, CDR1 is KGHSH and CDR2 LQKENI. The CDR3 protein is CASSPSATEAFF. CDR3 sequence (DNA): TGTGCCAGCTCACCCTCGGCCACTGAAGCTTTCTTT.

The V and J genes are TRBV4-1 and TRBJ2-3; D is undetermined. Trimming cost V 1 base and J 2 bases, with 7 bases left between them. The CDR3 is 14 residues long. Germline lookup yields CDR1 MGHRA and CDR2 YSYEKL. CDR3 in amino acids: CASSQVQTTDTQYF. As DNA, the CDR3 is TGCGCCAGCAGCCAAGTCCAGACCACAGATACGCAGTATTTT.

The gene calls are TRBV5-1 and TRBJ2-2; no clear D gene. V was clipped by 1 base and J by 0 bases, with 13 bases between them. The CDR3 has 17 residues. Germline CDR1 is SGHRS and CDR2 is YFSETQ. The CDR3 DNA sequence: TGCGCCAGCAGCTTGATGTTTCCAGATACGAACACCGGGGAGCTGTTTTTT. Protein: CASSLMFPDTNTGELFF. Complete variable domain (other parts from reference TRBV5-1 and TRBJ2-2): KAGVTQTPRYLIKTRGQQVTLSCSPISGHRSVSWYQQTPGQGLQFLFEYFSETQRNKGNFPGRFSGRQFSNSRSEMNVSTLELGDSALYLCASSLMFPDTNTGELFFGEGSRLTVL.

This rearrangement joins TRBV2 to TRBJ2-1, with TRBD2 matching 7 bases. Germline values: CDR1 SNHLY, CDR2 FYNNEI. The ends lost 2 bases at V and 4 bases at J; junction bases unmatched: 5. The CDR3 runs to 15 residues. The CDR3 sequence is CASSERASGYNEQFF. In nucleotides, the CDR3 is TGTGCCAGCAGTGAACGGGCTAGCGGATACAATGAGCAGTTCTTC.

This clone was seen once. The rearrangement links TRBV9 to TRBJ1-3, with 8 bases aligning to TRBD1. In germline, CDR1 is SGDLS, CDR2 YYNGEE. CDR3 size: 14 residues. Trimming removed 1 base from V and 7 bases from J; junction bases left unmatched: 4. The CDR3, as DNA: TGTGCCAGCAGCGTATTCGACAGGGGCAACACCATATATTTT. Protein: CASSVFDRGNTIYF.

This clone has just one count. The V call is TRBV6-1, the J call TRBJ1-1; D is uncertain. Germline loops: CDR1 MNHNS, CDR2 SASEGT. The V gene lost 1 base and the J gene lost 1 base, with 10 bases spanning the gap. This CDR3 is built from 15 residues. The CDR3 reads CASSEVRQQNTEAFF. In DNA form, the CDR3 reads TGTGCCAGCAGTGAAGTAAGGCAGCAGAACACTGAAGCTTTCTTT.

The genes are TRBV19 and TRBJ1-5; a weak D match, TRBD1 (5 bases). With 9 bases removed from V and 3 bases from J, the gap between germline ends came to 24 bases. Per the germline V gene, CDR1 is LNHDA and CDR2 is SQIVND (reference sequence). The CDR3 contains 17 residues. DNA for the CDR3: TGTGCCAGAGATCATCGGCGGGAAAGACAGTACAATCAGCCCCAGCATTTT. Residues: CARDHRRERQYNQPQHF.

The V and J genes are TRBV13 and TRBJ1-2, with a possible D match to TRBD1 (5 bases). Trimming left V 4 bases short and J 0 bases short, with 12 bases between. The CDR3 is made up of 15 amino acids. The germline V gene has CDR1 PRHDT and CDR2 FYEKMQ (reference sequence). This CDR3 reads CASSYRDGANYGYTF. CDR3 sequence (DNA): TGTGCCAGCAGCTACCGGGACGGAGCTAACTATGGCTACACCTTC.

DNA of the CDR3: TGTGCCAGCAGCTTAGCGGGCCTACAGGGAATTGCCTACGAGCAGTACTTC. Translation: CASSLAGLQGIAYEQYF. The J gene is TRBJ2-7, the V gene TRBV13; possible D gene TRBD1, 6 bases. The CDR3 consists of 17 residues. Germline-derived CDR1 and CDR2 are PRHDT and FYEKMQ (reference sequence). Trimming removed 1 base at V and 2 bases at J, with 18 bases between.

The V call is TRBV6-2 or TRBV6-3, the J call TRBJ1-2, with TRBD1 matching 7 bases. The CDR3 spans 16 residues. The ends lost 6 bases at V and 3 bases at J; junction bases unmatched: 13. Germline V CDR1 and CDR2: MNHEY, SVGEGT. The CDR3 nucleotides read TGTGCCAGCAGCAACGGAAGACAGGGTCGGTACTATGGCTACACCTTC. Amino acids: CASSNGRQGRYYGYTF.

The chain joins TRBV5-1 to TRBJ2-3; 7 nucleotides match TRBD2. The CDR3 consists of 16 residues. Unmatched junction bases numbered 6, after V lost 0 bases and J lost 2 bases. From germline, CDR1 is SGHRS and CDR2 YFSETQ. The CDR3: CASSLGNGRTTDTQYF. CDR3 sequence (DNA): TGCGCCAGCAGCTTGGGTAACGGGAGGACCACAGATACGCAGTATTTT.

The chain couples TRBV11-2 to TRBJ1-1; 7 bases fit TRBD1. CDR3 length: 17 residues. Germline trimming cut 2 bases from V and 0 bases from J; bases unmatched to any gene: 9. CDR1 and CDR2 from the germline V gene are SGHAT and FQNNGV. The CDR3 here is CASSLSFTGVMNTEAFF. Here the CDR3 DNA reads TGTGCCAGCAGCTTAAGCTTTACAGGGGTGATGAACACTGAAGCTTTCTTT.

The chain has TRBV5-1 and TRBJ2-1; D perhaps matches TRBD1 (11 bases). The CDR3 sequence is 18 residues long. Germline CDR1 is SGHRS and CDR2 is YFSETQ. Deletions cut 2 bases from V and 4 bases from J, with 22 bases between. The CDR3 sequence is CASSFGTGGLAQYNEQFF. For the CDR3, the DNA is TGCGCCAGCAGCTTCGGGACAGGGGGACTAGCGCAATACAATGAGCAGTTCTTC.

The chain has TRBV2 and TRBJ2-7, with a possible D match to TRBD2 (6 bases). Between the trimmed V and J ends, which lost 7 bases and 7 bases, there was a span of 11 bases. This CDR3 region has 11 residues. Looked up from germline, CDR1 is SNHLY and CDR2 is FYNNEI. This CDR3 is CASTLAREQYF. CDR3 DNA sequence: TGTGCCAGCACCCTAGCGAGGGAGCAGTACTTC. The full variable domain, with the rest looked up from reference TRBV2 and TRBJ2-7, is EPEVTQTPSHQVTQMGQEVILRCVPISNHLYFYWYRQILGQKVEFLVSFYNNEISEKSEIFDDQFSVERPDGSNFTLKIRSTKLEDSAMYFCASTLAREQYFGPGTRLTVT.

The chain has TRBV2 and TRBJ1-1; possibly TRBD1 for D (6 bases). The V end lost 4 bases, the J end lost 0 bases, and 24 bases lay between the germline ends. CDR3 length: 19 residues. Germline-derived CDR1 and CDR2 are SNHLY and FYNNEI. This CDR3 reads CASSALPATAGTLNTEAFF. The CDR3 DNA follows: TGTGCCAGCAGTGCCCTACCTGCAACCGCCGGGACATTGAACACTGAAGCTTTCTTT.